A selection of T cell receptor beta chains follows, all from one sample in a study of T-cell reconstitution after alpha-beta-depleted transplantation in children. TCRdb redid the calling of the PCR reads with MiXCR, one entry per CDR3 protein. The table records some 530,000 distinct CDR3 sequences, under 15% of them present only once. The sample in question was PBMCs from the stem cell graft donor, obtained from the stem cell graft. These receptors were collected from a human donor who donated a stem cell graft to a child with combined immunodeficiency. Both conserved end residues are part of each CDR3. D genes are given only for firm matches. Rows give clone size only sometimes, using once, few, many, or a class for an expanded clone.

j_call d_call v_call clone_size cdr3_aa cdr3_nt
TRBJ1-6 NA TRBV20-1 few CSAEVPGDNSPLHF TGCAGTGCAGAGGTTCCAGGGGACAATTCACCCCTCCACTTT
TRBJ1-3 NA TRBV7-9 few CASSQLQGPGNTIYF TGTGCCAGCAGTCAATTACAGGGCCCTGGAAACACCATATATTTT
TRBJ2-3 NA TRBV7-3 few CASSHRAGYSTDTQYF TGTGCCAGCAGCCACCGAGCGGGTTACAGCACAGATACGCAGTATTTT
TRBJ1-2 NA TRBV20-1 NA CSADRLELYGYTF TGCAGTGCGGACCGGTTGGAACTCTATGGCTACACCTTC
TRBJ2-3 NA TRBV20-1 many CSAIFAGLISTDTQYF TGCAGTGCTATTTTCGCGGGATTGATAAGCACAGATACGCAGTATTTT
TRBJ2-4 NA TRBV5-6 many CASSLGRNIQYF TGTGCCAGCAGCTTGGGTAGGAACATTCAGTACTTC
TRBJ1-1 NA TRBV7-9 few CASSSDRVLPLSEAFF TGTGCCAGCAGCTCTGACCGGGTCCTTCCACTCTCCGAAGCTTTCTTT
TRBJ2-2 NA TRBV29-1 NA CSVEGGGVSNTGELFF TGCAGCGTTGAAGGCGGCGGGGTATCAAACACCGGGGAGCTGTTTTTT
TRBJ2-7 TRBD1 TRBV20-1 NA CSAWTGEGYEQYF TGCAGTGCTTGGACAGGGGAAGGCTACGAGCAGTACTTC
TRBJ2-1 TRBD2 TRBV6-2/TRBV6-3 few CASARLAGVSNEQFF TGTGCCAGCGCCAGACTAGCGGGAGTCTCCAATGAGCAGTTCTTC
TRBJ2-1 NA TRBV27 NA CASRYQGSYNEQFF TGTGCCAGCCGATATCAGGGTTCCTACAATGAGCAGTTCTTC
TRBJ1-1 NA TRBV12-3/TRBV12-4 few CASSKDGNTEAFF TGTGCCAGCAGTAAGGACGGGAACACTGAAGCTTTCTTT
TRBJ1-5 NA TRBV5-1 many CASSEGGYSNQPQHF TGCGCCAGCAGCGAAGGGGGATATAGCAATCAGCCCCAGCATTTT
TRBJ2-7 TRBD2 TRBV5-6 NA CASSWGEGSYEQYF TGTGCCAGCAGCTGGGGGGAGGGGTCCTACGAGCAGTACTTC
TRBJ2-3 TRBD1 TRBV12-3/TRBV12-4 few CASGSGTEHF TGTGCCAGCGGATCCGGGACAGAGCACTTT
TRBJ1-3 TRBD1 TRBV12-3/TRBV12-4 few CASRNTGDGNTIYF TGTGCCAGCAGGAATACAGGGGACGGAAACACCATATATTTT
TRBJ2-3 NA TRBV24-1 many CATSDNRRDGTDTQYF TGTGCCACCAGTGATAACCGCCGAGATGGTACAGATACGCAGTATTTT
TRBJ2-1 NA TRBV6-1 NA CASSAGIAKGREQFF TGTGCCAGCTCCGCGGGGATAGCGAAGGGCCGTGAGCAGTTCTTC
TRBJ2-5 TRBD2 TRBV3-1 NA CTSFRRTGTSEFETQYF TGTACCAGCTTTCGGCGAACCGGGACTAGCGAGTTCGAGACCCAGTACTTC
TRBJ2-7 NA TRBV12-3/TRBV12-4 many CASSLSVTYEQYF TGTGCCAGCAGTTTATCAGTTACCTACGAGCAGTACTTC
TRBJ1-1 NA TRBV20-1 few CSARGGRVVNTEAFF TGCAGTGCTAGAGGGGGGCGGGTTGTGAACACTGAAGCTTTCTTT
TRBJ2-7 TRBD1 TRBV5-1 NA CASSSRTGSSYEQYF TGCGCCAGCAGCTCTCGGACAGGGAGCTCCTACGAGCAGTACTTC
TRBJ2-3 NA TRBV15 NA CATSRDARSTDTQYF TGTGCCACCAGCAGAGATGCGAGGAGCACAGATACGCAGTATTTT
TRBJ1-4 NA TRBV11-2 NA CASSFGTLSWGNYEKLFF TGTGCCAGCAGCTTTGGGACCCTCTCTTGGGGAAATTATGAAAAACTGTTTTTT
TRBJ1-3 NA TRBV12-3/TRBV12-4 NA CASRPHSSGNTIYF TGTGCCAGCAGACCTCATAGCTCTGGAAACACCATATATTTT
TRBJ2-1 TRBD2 TRBV7-9 many CASSPREGFVGQFF TGTGCCAGCAGCCCCAGGGAGGGGTTTGTGGGGCAGTTCTTC
TRBJ2-1 TRBD1 TRBV15 many CATSRWTGKQFF TGTGCCACCAGCAGATGGACAGGGAAGCAGTTCTTC
TRBJ1-1 NA TRBV11-1 few CASSPILYTEAFF TGTGCCAGCAGCCCGATCCTGTACACTGAAGCTTTCTTT
TRBJ1-2 TRBD1 TRBV20-1 NA CSARDFGQGSHYGYTF TGCAGTGCTAGAGATTTCGGACAGGGATCCCACTATGGCTACACCTTC
TRBJ2-3 NA TRBV28 many CASRPTIGRVSTDTQYF TGTGCCAGCAGACCCACTATCGGGAGAGTAAGCACAGATACGCAGTATTTT
TRBJ2-5 TRBD1 TRBV24-1 many CATSDLRDSRGLDGETQYF TGTGCCACCAGTGATTTGCGCGATTCAAGGGGGCTAGATGGAGAGACCCAGTACTTC
TRBJ2-3 NA TRBV11-3 NA CASSLNGLSTDTQYF TGTGCCAGCAGCTTGAACGGGCTAAGCACAGATACGCAGTATTTT
TRBJ1-4 NA TRBV5-1 few CASSYGPRNNEKLFF TGCGCCAGCAGCTACGGACCCCGGAATAATGAAAAACTGTTTTTT
TRBJ2-5 NA TRBV11-2 NA CASSSPSRRLVEETQYF TGTGCCAGCAGCTCTCCCTCCCGACGACTAGTTGAAGAGACCCAGTACTTC
TRBJ2-1 NA TRBV7-2 few CASSLNANPSYNEQFF TGTGCCAGCAGCTTAAATGCTAACCCCTCCTACAATGAGCAGTTCTTC
TRBJ2-3 TRBD2 TRBV28 many CASSLDPGREGNTDTQYF TGTGCCAGCAGTTTAGACCCCGGGCGGGAGGGGAACACAGATACGCAGTATTTT
TRBJ2-1 NA TRBV3-1 few CASSHDPDHSADNEQFF TGTGCCAGCAGCCACGACCCCGACCACTCCGCCGACAATGAGCAGTTCTTC
TRBJ2-2 NA TRBV11-2 NA CASSLWYTGELFF TGTGCCAGCAGCTTGTGGTACACCGGGGAGCTGTTTTTT
TRBJ2-6 TRBD1 TRBV5-5 NA CASSWDRVGSGANVLTF TGTGCCAGCAGCTGGGACAGGGTCGGATCTGGGGCCAACGTCCTGACTTTC
TRBJ2-3 TRBD1 TRBV7-2 few CASRTGGTGSSDTQYF TGTGCCAGCAGAACCGGAGGGACAGGGTCCTCAGATACGCAGTATTTT
TRBJ1-4 TRBD1 TRBV19 few CASTKGTGGNEKLFF TGTGCCAGTACCAAGGGGACAGGGGGAAATGAAAAACTGTTTTTT
TRBJ2-3 NA TRBV5-6 NA CASSLLGGPPDTQYF TGTGCCAGCAGCTTGCTCGGAGGGCCCCCAGATACGCAGTATTTT